This entry lists 3 T cell receptor beta chains sequenced from one sample in a study of monozygotic twins with inflammatory bowel disease. TCRdb reanalyzed the 5' RACE reads and collapses them to one entry per CDR3 protein, without DNA. This table holds some 440,000 distinct CDR3 sequences. Sequencing was carried out using blood. The origin of the receptors is a human donor with ulcerative colitis or Crohn's disease, or a healthy co-twin of an affected twin (not recorded which).

This chain links TRBV7-6 with TRBJ2-1; no DNA is available, so the TRBD2 call from TCRdb remains unchecked. Per germline, CDR1 SGHVS and CDR2 FNYEAQ. The CDR3 sequence is 20 residues long. CDR3: CASSSLVTPGGGAVYNEQFF.

The CDR3 is CASSQDAGGDTDTQYF. The chain joins TRBV3-1 to TRBJ2-3; TCRdb proposes TRBD2, but this gene call is untestable without DNA. CDR1 is LGHDT, CDR2 YNNKEL, per germline (reference sequence). This CDR3 contains 16 residues.

The chain recombines TRBV3-1 with TRBJ1-2. Germline V gene lookup returns CDR1 LGHDT and CDR2 YNNKEL (reference sequence). The CDR3 consists of 13 residues. This chain's CDR3 is CASSRETLYGYTF.